Reported below is one TCR beta chain. The data originate from a study of shared clonotypes between healthy human individuals. Study summary: Each donor contributed plates that comprised three CD4 naive, three CD4 memory, two CD8 naive and one CD8 memory.

Clones were read by immunoSEQ multiplex PCR, and TCRdb kept only the in-frame ones, dropping some. The table lists approximately 2,200,000 clones, 90% to 95% of them singletons, with over 1.5% in the top ten. CD45RO-negative, CCR7-positively selected cells formed the naive CD8 fraction, excluding terminally differentiated effector memory CD45RA+ cells. V dropped 6 bases and J dropped 5 bases, with 19 bases sitting between them. The CDR3 has 15 residues. Germline V gene sequence: CDR1 MNHEY, CDR2 SMNVEV (reference sequence). The sample comprised naive CD8+ T cells from PBMCs. The rearrangement joins TRBV27 to TRBJ2-5; D not resolved. The receptor was derived from a man younger than 35 in good health. Some clones in this sample may be carry-over from other donors' samples. CDR3 DNA sequence: TGTGCCAGCAGCCCGACCTTGGACCGGTGGGAGACCCAGTACTTC. Its protein product is CASSPTLDRWETQYF.